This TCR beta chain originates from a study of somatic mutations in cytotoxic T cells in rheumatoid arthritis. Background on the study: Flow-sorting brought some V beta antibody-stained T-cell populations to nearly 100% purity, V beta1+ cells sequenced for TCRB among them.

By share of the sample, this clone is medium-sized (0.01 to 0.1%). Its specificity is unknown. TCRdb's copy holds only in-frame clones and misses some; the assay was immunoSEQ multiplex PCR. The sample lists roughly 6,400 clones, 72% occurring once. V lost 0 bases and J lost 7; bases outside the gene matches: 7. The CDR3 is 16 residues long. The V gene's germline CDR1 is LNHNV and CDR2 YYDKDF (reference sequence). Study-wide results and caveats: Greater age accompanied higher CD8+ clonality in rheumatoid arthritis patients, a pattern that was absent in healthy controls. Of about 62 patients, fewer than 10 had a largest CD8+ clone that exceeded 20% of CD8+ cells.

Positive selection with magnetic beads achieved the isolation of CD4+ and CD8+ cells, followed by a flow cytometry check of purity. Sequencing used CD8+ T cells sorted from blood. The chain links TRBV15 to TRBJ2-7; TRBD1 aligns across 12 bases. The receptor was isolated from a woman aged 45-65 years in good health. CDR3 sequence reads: CATSRDTGTGGSEQYF. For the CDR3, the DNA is TGTGCCACCAGCAGAGATACCGGGACAGGGGGCTCTGAGCAGTACTTC.